This TCR beta chain was retrieved from a study of T cell responses to AZD1222 COVID-19 vaccine. Study findings and constraints: Spike regions recognized by vaccine-associated CD4 TCRs spanned the protein, led by 160-218 and 743-854.

Libraries were prepared by immunoSEQ multiplex PCR; TCRdb keeps only in-frame clonotypes and omits some of them. The sample shows 130,000 to 150,000 clones, approximately 88% of them seen only once. With regard to this clone: Its antigen is unidentified.

The V gene's germline CDR1 is SEHNR and CDR2 FQNEAQ (reference sequence). The V gene lost 4 bases and the J gene lost 7 bases, with 10 bases spanning the gap. CDR3 length equals 12 residues. This specimen was peripheral blood, taken on day 0 of AZD1222 vaccination. The chain recombines TRBV7-9 with TRBJ1-1; perhaps TRBD1 as D (5 bases). The receptor comes from an adult in good health. Written as DNA, the CDR3 is TGTGCCAGCAGCTCGGGGCGCCGTGAAGCTTTCTTT. Translation gives CASSSGRREAFF.